The 29 T cell receptor beta chains below all came from one sample that was sequenced in a study of response to subunit inactivated influenza vaccine. TCRdb called the RT-PCR reads again in MiXCR, with one record for every CDR3 protein. The data show 500,000 to 700,000 distinct CDR3 sequences, with less than 25% seen just once and 2.5% to 3% held by the top ten. The same data also went into a second study, on T cells expressing NK-cell markers. Per that study: Production of TCR beta cDNA relied on 5'RACE template switching with UMIs.

The input for sequencing was CD4+ T cells sorted from PBMCs, taken about 12 days after vaccination. These receptors were obtained from a man in his fifties or sixties who received an inactivated influenza vaccine.

The table lists this clonotype with a few counts. The J gene is TRBJ1-6, the V gene TRBV7-8; D ambiguous. The germline CDR1 and CDR2 sequences are SGHVS and FQNEAQ. This CDR3 region has 14 residues. Trimming took 3 bases from V and 5 from J, leaving 8 bases between them. The CDR3: CASSFRRDNSPLHF. The CDR3 nucleotides are TGTGCCAGCAGCTTCAGGCGAGATAATTCACCCCTCCACTTT.

This clonotype turned up a few times. This rearrangement joins TRBV6-2 or TRBV6-3 to TRBJ1-5; D unclear. This CDR3 has 14 amino acids. Germline V gene lookup returns CDR1 MNHEY and CDR2 SVGEGT. Trimming took 7 bases from V and 4 from J, leaving 14 bases between them. The DNA of the CDR3 is TGTGCCAGCAAAAACGAAAAACCAAATCAGCCCCAGCATTTT. Translation gives CASKNEKPNQPQHF.

This clonotype was found a few times. The chain joins TRBV14 to TRBJ1-6, with 10 nucleotides matching TRBD1. The CDR3 consists of 13 residues. The V and J ends lost 6 bases and 10 bases, in that order; junction bases with no gene match: 3. CDR1 is SGHDN, CDR2 FVKESK, per germline. The CDR3, as DNA: TGTGCCAGCAGGGGACAGGGGCGGTCACCCCTCCACTTT. Its translation is CASRGQGRSPLHF.

The chain couples TRBV4-3 to TRBJ2-7; D remains ambiguous. V lost 0 bases and J 6 bases, leaving 9 bases between the germline ends. The CDR3 contains 13 residues. Germline V gives CDR1 LGHNA, CDR2 YSLEER. The CDR3, as DNA: TGCGCCAGCAGCCAAGATCATCGGCTCGAGCAGTACTTC. Its translation is CASSQDHRLEQYF.

This clonotype was detected a few times. The gene calls are TRBV20-1 and TRBJ1-2; D ambiguous. Germline-derived CDR1 and CDR2 are DFQATT and SNEGSKA (reference sequence). The CDR3 extends over 12 amino acids. Trimming removed 6 bases from V and 4 bases from J, with 12 bases in between. The CDR3 DNA follows: TGCAGTGCCGCGAAGAATCGCTATGGCTACACCTTC. This codes for CSAAKNRYGYTF.

The chain uses TRBV11-3 and TRBJ2-5, with unresolved D. This CDR3 is 13 amino acids long. V dropped 2 bases and J dropped 3 bases, with 7 bases sitting between them. Germline lookup yields CDR1 SGHNT and CDR2 YENEEA. The CDR3 nucleotides read TGTGCCAGCAGCTTAACAGCTAAAGAGACCCAGTACTTC. The encoded protein is CASSLTAKETQYF.

The J gene is TRBJ1-2, the V gene TRBV7-2; D is perhaps TRBD1 (5 bases). From germline, CDR1 is SGHTA and CDR2 FQGNSA. The CDR3 covers 14 residues. Trimming left V 7 bases short and J 2 bases short, with 14 bases between. The CDR3 region has the DNA TGTGCCAGCACAAGACTGACAGAGAACTATGGCTACACCTTC. Protein: CASTRLTENYGYTF.

The chain carries TRBV4-3 and TRBJ1-1; D call uncertain. The V end was cut by 0 bases, the J end by 7 bases, with 12 bases between. This CDR3 region has 14 residues. Per germline, CDR1 LGHNA and CDR2 YSLEER. The CDR3 protein is CASSQEGSRVEAFF. CDR3 nucleotide sequence: TGCGCCAGCAGCCAAGAAGGCTCGCGAGTTGAAGCTTTCTTT.

This clonotype was seen only a few times. This rearrangement joins TRBV6-1 to TRBJ2-7; 8 bases fit TRBD1. The length of the CDR3 is 14 residues. V lost 7 bases and J lost 2; bases outside the gene matches: 7. Germline values: CDR1 MNHNS, CDR2 SASEGT. The CDR3 DNA is TGTGCCAGCATCCGTACAGGGGGACCCTACGAGCAGTACTTC. Its protein product is CASIRTGGPYEQYF.

The V call is TRBV15, the J call TRBJ1-6; 10 bases line up with TRBD1. V was pared by 3 bases and J by 6 bases, with 2 bases of the junction left unmatched. The CDR3 has 15 residues. Per germline, CDR1 LNHNV and CDR2 YYDKDF (reference sequence). The CDR3 spells CATSSGTGVNSPLHF. CDR3 sequence (DNA): TGTGCCACCAGCAGCGGGACAGGGGTTAATTCACCCCTCCACTTT.

The sample holds many counts of this clonotype. The gene calls are TRBV7-9 and TRBJ2-1, with TRBD2 as a possible D gene (5 bases). Germline CDR1 SEHNR, CDR2 FQNEAQ (reference sequence). This CDR3 comprises 16 residues. Trimming removed 2 bases at V and 0 bases at J, with 11 bases between. The CDR3 protein is CASSLPTSSSYNEQFF. CDR3 nucleotides: TGTGCCAGCAGCTTACCCACTAGTTCCTCCTACAATGAGCAGTTCTTC.

In its sample, this clonotype was seen a few times. The chain couples TRBV4-1 to TRBJ1-5, with no clear D. V lost 1 base, J lost 3 bases, and 10 bases lay in between. Germline V gene data show CDR1 as MGHRA and CDR2 as YSYEKL. This CDR3 spans 15 amino acids. In DNA, the CDR3 is TGCGCCAGCAGCCAAGCCCTGACTTCCAATCAGCCCCAGCATTTT. Translating it yields CASSQALTSNQPQHF.

This chain joins TRBV7-2 and TRBJ1-1; D gene uncertain. The CDR3 extends over 13 amino acids. Germline CDR1 is SGHTA and CDR2 is FQGNSA. Trimming removed 4 bases from V and 7 bases from J, with 13 bases in between. CDR3 in amino acids: CASSYPSGYEAFF. In DNA, the CDR3 is TGTGCCAGCAGCTACCCCTCGGGATATGAAGCTTTCTTT.

This clonotype was picked up a small number of times. The rearrangement links TRBV20-1 to TRBJ2-3; D not resolved. Trimming removed 3 bases at V and 0 bases at J, with 10 bases between. This CDR3 has 14 residues. Germline V gene sequence: CDR1 DFQATT, CDR2 SNEGSKA (reference sequence). The CDR3 sequence is CSAREATSTDTQYF. The CDR3 region has the DNA TGCAGTGCTAGGGAAGCGACTAGCACAGATACGCAGTATTTT.

Only a few counts were recorded for this clonotype. This CDR3 is CSATGTGTSYTQYF. The CDR3 DNA reads as TGCAGTGCTACCGGGACAGGAACATCTTATACGCAGTATTTT. This chain connects TRBV20-1 to TRBJ2-3, with 8 nucleotides matching TRBD1. This CDR3 has 14 amino acids. Looked up from germline, CDR1 is DFQATT and CDR2 is SNEGSKA (reference sequence). Trimming at V came to 4 bases and at J to 7 bases, leaving 10 bases not matched to a gene.

The chain has TRBV6-2 or TRBV6-3 and TRBJ2-1; TRBD1 might be the D (9 bases). Germline assignment: CDR1 MNHEY and CDR2 SVGEGT. V lost 6 bases to trimming and J lost 6 bases, with 27 bases between them. The CDR3 extends over 18 amino acids. CDR3 in amino acids: CASRPDRGQGLGRNEQFF. In DNA form, the CDR3 reads TGTGCCAGCAGACCGGACAGGGGACAGGGACTAGGACGCAATGAGCAGTTCTTC.

This clonotype was seen only a few times. The chain employs TRBV6-4 and TRBJ2-1, with TRBD2 matching over 8 bases. The germline V gene encodes CDR1 MRHNA and CDR2 SNTAGT. V dropped 4 bases and J dropped 9; count of bases not matched to a gene: 5. The CDR3 is made up of 13 amino acids. CDR3 nucleotides: TGTGCCAGCAGTGGCCAGCGGGAGAGTGAGCAGTTCTTC. Its translation: CASSGQRESEQFF.

The CDR3 coding sequence is TGTGCCAGCACTAGGGCCTGGGGGAATGAGCAGTTCTTC. Its translation: CASTRAWGNEQFF. This chain joins TRBV6-1 and TRBJ2-1, with D possibly called TRBD1 or TRBD2 (5 bases each). Trimming cost V 7 bases and J 7 bases, with 14 bases left between them. Germline CDR1 MNHNS, CDR2 SASEGT. This CDR3 has 13 amino acids.

This clonotype was observed once. The V gene is TRBV27, the J gene TRBJ2-7; D may be TRBD1 (6 bases). The CDR3 has 15 residues. The ends were cut back, 6 bases at V and 0 bases at J, with 15 bases in the middle. Germline lookup yields CDR1 MNHEY and CDR2 SMNVEV (reference sequence). The DNA for the CDR3 is TGTGCCAGCAGGCCATCAGGGGTTAGCTCCTACGAGCAGTACTTC. Encoded protein: CASRPSGVSSYEQYF.

This clonotype occurred a few times. The chain joins TRBV3-1 to TRBJ2-3; D remains unclear. CDR3 length: 13 residues. V was pared by 3 bases and J by 4 bases, with 8 bases between. Germline CDR1 LGHDT, CDR2 YNNKEL (reference sequence). The CDR3 DNA follows: TGTGCCAGCAGCCAGAGGATGGCAGATACGCAGTATTTT. This encodes CASSQRMADTQYF.

The genes are TRBV4-1 and TRBJ1-2, with 9 bases aligning to TRBD1. Per germline, CDR1 MGHRA and CDR2 YSYEKL. V was clipped by 1 base and J by 4 bases; unmatched bases: 4. This CDR3 is built from 15 residues. The CDR3 here is CASSQGQGVTYGYTF. The CDR3 DNA follows: TGCGCCAGCAGCCAAGGACAGGGGGTGACCTATGGCTACACCTTC.

J is TRBJ1-4 and V is TRBV5-1; D is unclear. Germline CDR1 SGHRS, CDR2 YFSETQ. The CDR3 covers 16 residues. V was shortened by 4 bases and J by 10 bases, with 23 bases between the two germline ends. The chain's CDR3 is CASSVSGSQLGGKLFF. The CDR3 DNA follows: TGCGCCAGCAGCGTCTCAGGTTCTCAGCTGGGAGGAAAACTGTTTTTT. Variable domain in full (rest from reference TRBV5-1 and TRBJ1-4): KAGVTQTPRYLIKTRGQQVTLSCSPISGHRSVSWYQQTPGQGLQFLFEYFSETQRNKGNFPGRFSGRQFSNSRSEMNVSTLELGDSALYLCASSVSGSQLGGKLFFGSGTQLSVL.

The V call is TRBV9, the J call TRBJ2-1; 7 bases map to TRBD1. Per the germline V gene, CDR1 is SGDLS and CDR2 is YYNGEE. CDR3 size: 14 residues. V gave up 3 bases and J gave up 3 bases; unmatched junction bases: 3. The chain's CDR3 is CASSDGTDYNEQFF. CDR3 coding DNA: TGTGCCAGCAGCGATGGGACAGACTACAATGAGCAGTTCTTC.

This clonotype has only a few counts. The CDR3 DNA is TGTGCCAGCAGTTTCGAGAACACCGGGGAGCTGTTTTTT. It encodes CASSFENTGELFF. The genes are TRBV12-3 or TRBV12-4 and TRBJ2-2; D gene ambiguous. Trimming took off 3 bases at V and 1 base at J, with 3 bases between the two ends. The CDR3 is 13 amino acids.

The CDR3 nucleotides are TGCAGTGCCGGAGGGAGGGTAGGGCCAGATACGCAGTATTTT. It codes for CSAGGRVGPDTQYF. The chain employs TRBV20-1 and TRBJ2-3; 7 nucleotides align to TRBD2. Germline V gene sequence: CDR1 DFQATT, CDR2 SNEGSKA (reference sequence). V lost 6 bases and J lost 4; bases outside the gene matches: 10. The CDR3 runs 14 residues.

J is TRBJ2-4 and V is TRBV4-2, with a tentative D call TRBD1 (6 bases). Looked up from germline, CDR1 is LGHNA and CDR2 is YNFKEQ. The CDR3 is 16 residues long. The V gene lost 0 bases and the J gene lost 7 bases, with 16 bases spanning the gap. CDR3 amino acids: CASSQEPPGEGNIQYF. In DNA, the CDR3 is TGTGCCAGCAGCCAAGAACCCCCAGGGGAAGGGAACATTCAGTACTTC.

This clonotype has more than one count but fewer than ten. The chain carries TRBV20-1 and TRBJ2-7; the match to TRBD1 covers 7 bases. The germline CDR1 and CDR2 sequences are DFQATT and SNEGSKA (reference sequence). CDR3 length: 10 amino acids. V gave up 6 bases and J gave up 6 bases; unmatched junction bases: 2. The CDR3 region has the DNA TGCAGTGCATACAGGGGCGAGCAGTACTTC. Amino acids: CSAYRGEQYF.

In this sample, this clonotype turned up once. V usage is TRBV7-2 and J usage is TRBJ2-7; no reliable D call. The CDR3 has 15 residues. The germline V gene has CDR1 SGHTA and CDR2 FQGNSA. Trimming pared 3 bases from V and 4 bases from J, leaving 16 bases between. The CDR3 is CASSFLGGNGYEQYF. The CDR3 coding sequence is TGTGCCAGCAGCTTTCTGGGTGGTAACGGTTACGAGCAGTACTTC.

The CDR3 loop is CASRPTSAAGDEQFF. The CDR3, as DNA: TGTGCCAGCCGTCCGACTAGCGCGGCTGGGGATGAGCAGTTCTTC. The chain carries TRBV18 and TRBJ2-1, with TRBD2 matching 8 bases. CDR3 length: 15 residues. V trimming: 8 bases; J trimming: 8 bases; junction bases outside the gene matches: 14. Germline-derived CDR1 and CDR2 are KGHSH and LQKENI.